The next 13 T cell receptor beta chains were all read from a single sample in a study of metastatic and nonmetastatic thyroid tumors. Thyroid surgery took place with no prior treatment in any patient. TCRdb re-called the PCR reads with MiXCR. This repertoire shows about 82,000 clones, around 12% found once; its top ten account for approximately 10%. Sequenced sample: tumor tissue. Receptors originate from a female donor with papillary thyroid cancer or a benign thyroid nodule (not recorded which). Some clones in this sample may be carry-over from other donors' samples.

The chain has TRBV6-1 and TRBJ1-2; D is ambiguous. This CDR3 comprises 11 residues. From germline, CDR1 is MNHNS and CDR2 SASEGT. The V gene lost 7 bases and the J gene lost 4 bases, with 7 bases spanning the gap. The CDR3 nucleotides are TGTGCCAGCAATGCGGGCTATGGCTACACCTTC. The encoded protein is CASNAGYGYTF.

The DNA for the CDR3 is TGTGCCAGCTCATCAGGGTCGGGCAACATTCAGTACTTC. It is translated as CASSSGSGNIQYF. This sequence joins TRBV18 and TRBJ2-4, with a tentative D call TRBD1 (5 bases). The germline gives CDR1 KGHSH, CDR2 LQKENI. The length of the CDR3 is 13 residues. V was trimmed by 5 bases and J by 7 bases, leaving 12 bases between them.

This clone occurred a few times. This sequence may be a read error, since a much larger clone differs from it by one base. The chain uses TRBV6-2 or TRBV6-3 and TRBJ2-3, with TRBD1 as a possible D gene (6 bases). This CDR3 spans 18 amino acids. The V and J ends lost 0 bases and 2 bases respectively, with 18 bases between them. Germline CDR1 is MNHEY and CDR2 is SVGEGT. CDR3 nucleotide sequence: TGTGCCAGCAGTTACTCGGGGTTCTCGGGACATAACACAGATACGCAGTATTTT. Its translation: CASSYSGFSGHNTDTQYF.

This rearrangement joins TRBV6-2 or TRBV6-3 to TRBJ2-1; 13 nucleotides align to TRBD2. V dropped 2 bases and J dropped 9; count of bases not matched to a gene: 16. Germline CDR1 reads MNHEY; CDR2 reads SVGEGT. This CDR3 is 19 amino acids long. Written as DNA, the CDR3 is TGTGCCAGCAGTTACACGCTACGAGGACTAGCGGGAGACGGCCGTGAGCAGTTCTTC. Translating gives CASSYTLRGLAGDGREQFF.

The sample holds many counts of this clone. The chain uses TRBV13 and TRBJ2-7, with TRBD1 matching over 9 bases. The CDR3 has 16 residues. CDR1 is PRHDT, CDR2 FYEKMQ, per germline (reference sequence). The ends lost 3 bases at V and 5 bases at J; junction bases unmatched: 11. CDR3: CASSLGQGQGPNEQYF. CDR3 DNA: TGTGCCAGCAGCTTGGGGCAGGGACAGGGTCCCAACGAGCAGTACTTC.

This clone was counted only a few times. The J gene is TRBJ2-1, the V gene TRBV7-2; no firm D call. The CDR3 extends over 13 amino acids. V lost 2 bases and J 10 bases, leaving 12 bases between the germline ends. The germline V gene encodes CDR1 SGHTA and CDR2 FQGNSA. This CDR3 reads CASSLWNYREQFF. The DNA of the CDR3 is TGTGCCAGCAGCTTATGGAACTATCGAGAGCAGTTCTTC. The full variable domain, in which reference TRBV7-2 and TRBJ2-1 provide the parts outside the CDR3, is GAGVSQSPSNKVTEKGKDVELRCDPISGHTALYWYRQSLGQGLEFLIYFQGNSAPDKSGLPSDRFSAERTGGSVSTLTIQRTQQEDSAVYLCASSLWNYREQFFGPGTRLTVL.

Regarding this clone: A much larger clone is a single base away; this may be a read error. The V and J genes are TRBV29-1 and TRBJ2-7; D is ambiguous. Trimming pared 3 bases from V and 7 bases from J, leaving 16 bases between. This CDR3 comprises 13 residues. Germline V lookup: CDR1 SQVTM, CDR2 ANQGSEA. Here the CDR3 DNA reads TGCAGCGTTGAGGGGTTAACCTTACGGGAGCAGTACTTC. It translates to CSVEGLTLREQYF.

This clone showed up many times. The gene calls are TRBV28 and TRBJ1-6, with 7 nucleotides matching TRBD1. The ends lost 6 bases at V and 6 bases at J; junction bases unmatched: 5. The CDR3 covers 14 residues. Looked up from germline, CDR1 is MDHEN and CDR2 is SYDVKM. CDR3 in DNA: TGTGCCAGCAGACCCGGGACAGCTAATTCACCCCTCCACTTT. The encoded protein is CASRPGTANSPLHF.

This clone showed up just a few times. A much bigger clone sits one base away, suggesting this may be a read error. The CDR3 loop is CASSYRPALHNEQFF. The CDR3, as DNA: TGTGCCAGCAGTTACAGACCGGCACTGCACAATGAGCAGTTCTTC. The chain links TRBV6-2 or TRBV6-3 to TRBJ2-1; the D is unclear. Trimming shortened V by 2 bases and J by 5 bases, and 13 bases separated the two germline ends. Germline loops: CDR1 MNHEY, CDR2 SVGEGT. The CDR3 contains 15 residues.

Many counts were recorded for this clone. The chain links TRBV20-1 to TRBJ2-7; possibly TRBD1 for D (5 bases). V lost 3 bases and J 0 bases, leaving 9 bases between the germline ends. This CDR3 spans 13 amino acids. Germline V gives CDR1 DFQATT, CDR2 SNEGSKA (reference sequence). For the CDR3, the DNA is TGCAGTGCTAGCGGACAAGACTCCTACGAGCAGTACTTC. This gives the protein CSASGQDSYEQYF.

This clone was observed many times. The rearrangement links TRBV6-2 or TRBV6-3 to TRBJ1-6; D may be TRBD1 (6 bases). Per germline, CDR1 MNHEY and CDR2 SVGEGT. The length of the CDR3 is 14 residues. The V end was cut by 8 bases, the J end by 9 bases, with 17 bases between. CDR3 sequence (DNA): TGTGCCAGCTCCCGGGCGGGGGCTGTTTCACCCCTCCACTTT. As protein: CASSRAGAVSPLHF.

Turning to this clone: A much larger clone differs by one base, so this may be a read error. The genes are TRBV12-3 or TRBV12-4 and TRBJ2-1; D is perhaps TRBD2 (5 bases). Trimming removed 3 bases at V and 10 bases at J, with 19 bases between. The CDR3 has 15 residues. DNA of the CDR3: TGTGCCAGCAGTTTCGGGGTAGCGTGCCACCCGGAGCAGTTCTTC. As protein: CASSFGVACHPEQFF.

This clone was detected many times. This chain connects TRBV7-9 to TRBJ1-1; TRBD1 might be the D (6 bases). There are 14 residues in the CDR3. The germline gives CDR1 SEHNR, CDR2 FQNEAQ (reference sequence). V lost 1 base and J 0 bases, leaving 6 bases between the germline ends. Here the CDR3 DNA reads TGTGCCAGCAGCTTAGGGGGGCTGAACACTGAAGCTTTCTTT. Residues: CASSLGGLNTEAFF.